One and the same sample provided the 2 T cell receptor beta chains below, sequenced in a study of metastatic and nonmetastatic thyroid tumors. No treatment of any kind had been given to any patient before thyroid surgery. With MiXCR, TCRdb called clones anew from the PCR reads. The table shows roughly 33,000 clones, with roughly 18% occurring only once. Sequencing was carried out using blood. The receptors derive from a female donor with papillary thyroid cancer or a benign thyroid nodule (not recorded which). Some clones in this sample may be carry-over from other donors' samples.

This clone has ten or more counts. The chain couples TRBV27 to TRBJ2-6, with no clear D. This CDR3 has 14 residues. CDR1 is MNHEY, CDR2 SMNVEV, per germline (reference sequence). Trimming removed 5 bases at V and 0 bases at J, with 5 bases between. CDR3 amino acids: CASSRSSGANVLTF. CDR3 coding DNA: TGTGCCAGCAGTCGAAGCTCTGGGGCCAACGTCCTGACTTTC.

The chain carries TRBV6-4 and TRBJ2-5; 9 bases match TRBD2. Trimming at V came to 3 bases and at J to 3 bases, leaving 8 bases not matched to a gene. This CDR3 region has 16 residues. Germline CDR1 is MRHNA and CDR2 is SNTAGT. The CDR3 protein is CASSEYRRLAEETQYF. CDR3 coding DNA: TGTGCCAGCAGTGAATACCGTCGACTAGCGGAAGAGACCCAGTACTTC.